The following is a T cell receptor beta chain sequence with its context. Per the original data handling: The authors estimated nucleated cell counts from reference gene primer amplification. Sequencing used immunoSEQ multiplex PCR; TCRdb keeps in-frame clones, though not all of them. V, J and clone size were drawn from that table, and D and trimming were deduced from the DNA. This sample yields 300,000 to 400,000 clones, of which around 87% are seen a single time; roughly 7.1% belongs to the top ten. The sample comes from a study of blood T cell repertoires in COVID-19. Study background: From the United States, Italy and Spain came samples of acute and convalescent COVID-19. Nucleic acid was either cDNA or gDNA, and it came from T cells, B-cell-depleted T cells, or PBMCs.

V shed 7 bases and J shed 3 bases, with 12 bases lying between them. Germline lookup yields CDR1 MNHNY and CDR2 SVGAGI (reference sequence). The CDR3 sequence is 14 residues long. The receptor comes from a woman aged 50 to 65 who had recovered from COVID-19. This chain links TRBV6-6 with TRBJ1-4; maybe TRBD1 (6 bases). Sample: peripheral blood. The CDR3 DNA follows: TGTGCCAGCAACGAGGGGGTAGCTAATGAAAAACTGTTTTTT. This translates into CASNEGVANEKLFF.